One sample yielded the 17 T cell receptor beta chains listed below, sequenced in a study of blood T cell repertoires in COVID-19. Repertoires were generated with immunoSEQ multiplex PCR, while TCRdb's copy carries only in-frame clones and drops some. The sample holds approximately 440,000 clones, roughly 88% seen once. Specimen: peripheral blood. These TCRs come from a woman aged 50 to 60 with COVID-19, enrolled during active disease.

This clone was seen once. The chain joins TRBV15 to TRBJ1-3; D ambiguous. Trimming shortened V by 1 base and J by 4 bases, and 5 bases separated the two germline ends. CDR1 and CDR2 from the germline V gene are LNHNV and YYDKDF (reference sequence). CDR3 length: 13 residues. The CDR3: CATSRGQGNTIYF. CDR3 in DNA: TGTGCCACCAGCAGAGGTCAAGGAAACACCATATATTTT.

The rearrangement links TRBV11-2 to TRBJ2-6; possible D gene TRBD2, 8 bases. The CDR3 consists of 19 residues. Per germline, CDR1 SGHAT and CDR2 FQNNGV. The germline V and J ends were trimmed by 5 bases and 1 base, with 21 bases remaining between them. DNA for the CDR3: TGTGCCAGCAGCCCCGGGGGGGGGACAGCCCTTTCTGGGGCCAACGTCCTGACTTTC. It encodes CASSPGGGTALSGANVLTF.

The chain links TRBV6-1 to TRBJ1-3; D perhaps matches TRBD1 (6 bases). Trimming cost V 0 bases and J 4 bases, with 16 bases left between them. Germline assignment: CDR1 MNHNS and CDR2 SASEGT. This CDR3 region has 17 residues. In DNA, the CDR3 is TGTGCCAGCAGTGAAGCCCACTACAGGGTCAAAGGAAACACCATATATTTT. It is translated as CASSEAHYRVKGNTIYF.

The chain employs TRBV28 and TRBJ1-2; D is undetermined. Trimming cost V 6 bases and J 4 bases, with 12 bases left between them. Germline lookup yields CDR1 MDHEN and CDR2 SYDVKM. The length of the CDR3 is 13 residues. The CDR3 DNA follows: TGTGCCAGCAGCTCCCAGGTTCGCTATGGCTACACCTTC. Residues: CASSSQVRYGYTF.

The V and J genes are TRBV28 and TRBJ2-5; 7 bases match TRBD1. Unmatched junction bases numbered 5, after V lost 4 bases and J lost 3 bases. Germline values: CDR1 MDHEN, CDR2 SYDVKM. The CDR3 is 14 residues long. The CDR3 loop is CASSYRGIEETQYF. The CDR3 nucleotides read TGTGCCAGCAGTTACAGGGGAATCGAAGAGACCCAGTACTTC.

The V gene is TRBV27, the J gene TRBJ2-7; D may be TRBD1 (6 bases). CDR1 and CDR2 (germline): MNHEY, SMNVEV (reference sequence). Trimming stripped 5 bases from V and 5 bases from J, with 13 bases between. The CDR3 extends over 13 amino acids. The CDR3 sequence is CASSRTVINEQYF. The CDR3 region has the DNA TGTGCCAGCAGTCGGACAGTTATAAACGAGCAGTACTTC.

J is TRBJ1-2 and V is TRBV5-4; 10 bases line up with TRBD1. Germline trimming cut 3 bases from V and 2 bases from J; bases unmatched to any gene: 4. The CDR3 length is 15 residues. Germline V gives CDR1 SGHNT, CDR2 YYREEE (reference sequence). The CDR3 protein is CASSWWTGGNYGYTF. CDR3 DNA sequence: TGTGCCAGCAGCTGGTGGACAGGGGGGAACTATGGCTACACCTTC.

In its sample, this clone was seen a few times. The CDR3 sequence: CASSLEARGTEAFF. The CDR3 DNA sequence: TGCGCCAGCAGCTTAGAAGCGAGGGGGACTGAAGCTTTCTTT. V and J are TRBV5-1 and TRBJ1-1, with a possible D match to TRBD1 (6 bases). The CDR3 spans 14 residues. The V and J ends lost 2 bases and 5 bases respectively, with 13 bases between them. Germline CDR1 SGHRS, CDR2 YFSETQ. Looking up the rest from reference TRBV5-1 and TRBJ1-1 gives the full variable domain: KAGVTQTPRYLIKTRGQQVTLSCSPISGHRSVSWYQQTPGQGLQFLFEYFSETQRNKGNFPGRFSGRQFSNSRSEMNVSTLELGDSALYLCASSLEARGTEAFFGQGTRLTVV.

The sample holds one count of this clone. The chain links TRBV30 to TRBJ1-2; TRBD1 might be the D (5 bases). CDR3 length equals 14 residues. CDR1 is GTSNPN, CDR2 SVGIG, per germline (reference sequence). V lost 5 bases and J 5 bases, leaving 18 bases between the germline ends. The CDR3 protein is CAWAPGPQGYGYTF. CDR3 coding DNA: TGTGCCTGGGCGCCCGGGCCCCAGGGATATGGCTACACCTTC.

V usage is TRBV6-5 and J usage is TRBJ1-1; a possible D gene is TRBD1 (5 bases). This CDR3 contains 15 residues. The V gene's germline CDR1 is MNHEY and CDR2 SVGAGI. V was cut by 1 base and J by 1 base, with 10 bases left in between. The CDR3 region has the DNA TGTGCCAGCAGTTACTTCGGCAGGGCGAACACTGAAGCTTTCTTT. Its translation is CASSYFGRANTEAFF.

The chain joins TRBV5-4 to TRBJ2-1; 12 nucleotides match TRBD2. This CDR3 region has 14 residues. Germline CDR1 reads SGHNT; CDR2 reads YYREEE (reference sequence). Trimming removed 4 bases from V and 8 bases from J; junction bases left unmatched: 4. The CDR3 nucleotides read TGTGCCAGCAGCCTCCTAGCGGGGGGGGATGAGCAGTTCTTC. It codes for CASSLLAGGDEQFF.

The V call is TRBV27, the J call TRBJ1-5; the match to TRBD1 covers 7 bases. Trimming removed 5 bases from V and 4 bases from J; junction bases left unmatched: 8. CDR3 length: 15 amino acids. The germline CDR1 and CDR2 sequences are MNHEY and SMNVEV (reference sequence). CDR3 in amino acids: CASSPNDRANQPQHF. As DNA, the CDR3 is TGTGCCAGCAGTCCGAACGACAGGGCTAATCAGCCCCAGCATTTT.

The chain recombines TRBV5-1 with TRBJ1-4; 7 positions match TRBD1. The CDR3 has 15 residues. Germline V gene data show CDR1 as SGHRS and CDR2 as YFSETQ. The V segment lost 5 bases and the J segment 0 bases; nucleotides outside the gene matches: 4. The CDR3 nucleotides read TGCGCCAGCAGAGCTACAGGGGCAACTAATGAAAAACTGTTTTTT. Protein sequence: CASRATGATNEKLFF.

The genes are TRBV13 and TRBJ2-3; a weak D match, TRBD2 (6 bases). V gave up 2 bases and J gave up 0 bases, with 9 bases separating them. This CDR3 contains 15 residues. Germline loops: CDR1 PRHDT, CDR2 FYEKMQ (reference sequence). The CDR3 DNA reads TGTGCCAGCAGCTTACGCGGGGCTAGCACAGATACGCAGTATTTT. As protein: CASSLRGASTDTQYF.

The chain combines TRBV7-3 with TRBJ2-7, with 9 bases lining up with TRBD1. The CDR3 totals 14 residues. CDR1 and CDR2 from the germline V gene are SGHTA and FQGTGA. V was pared by 1 base and J by 5 bases, with 3 bases of the junction left unmatched. CDR3 amino acids: CASSLRGQGNEQYF. Written as DNA, the CDR3 is TGTGCCAGCAGCTTAAGAGGACAGGGGAACGAGCAGTACTTC.

The chain is built from TRBV30 and TRBJ1-2, with D uncertain. Germline V gives CDR1 GTSNPN, CDR2 SVGIG (reference sequence). With 0 bases removed from V and 8 bases from J, the gap between germline ends came to 16 bases. This CDR3 comprises 14 residues. For the CDR3, the DNA is TGTGCCTGGAGTGTACCGGGAGCCGTGTGGGGCTACACCTTC. It translates to CAWSVPGAVWGYTF.

The chain combines TRBV29-1 with TRBJ1-3; 7 nucleotides line up with TRBD1. The length of the CDR3 is 13 residues. Germline loops: CDR1 SQVTM, CDR2 ANQGSEA. V lost 6 bases to trimming and J lost 0 bases; unmatched junction nucleotides: 2. The CDR3, as DNA: TGCAGCGTCGACAGGGACTCTGGAAACACCATATATTTT. The encoded protein is CSVDRDSGNTIYF.